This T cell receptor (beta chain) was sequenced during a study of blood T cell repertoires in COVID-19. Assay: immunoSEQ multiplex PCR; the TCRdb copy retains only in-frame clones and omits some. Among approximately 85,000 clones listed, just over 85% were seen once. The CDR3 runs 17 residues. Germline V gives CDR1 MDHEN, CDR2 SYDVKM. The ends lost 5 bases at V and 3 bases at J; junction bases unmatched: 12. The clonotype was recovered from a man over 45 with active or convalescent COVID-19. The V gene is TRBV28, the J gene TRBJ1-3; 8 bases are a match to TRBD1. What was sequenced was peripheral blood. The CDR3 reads CASSPGYGRGHGNTIYF. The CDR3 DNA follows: TGTGCCAGCAGTCCGGGGTATGGCAGGGGGCATGGAAACACCATATATTTT.